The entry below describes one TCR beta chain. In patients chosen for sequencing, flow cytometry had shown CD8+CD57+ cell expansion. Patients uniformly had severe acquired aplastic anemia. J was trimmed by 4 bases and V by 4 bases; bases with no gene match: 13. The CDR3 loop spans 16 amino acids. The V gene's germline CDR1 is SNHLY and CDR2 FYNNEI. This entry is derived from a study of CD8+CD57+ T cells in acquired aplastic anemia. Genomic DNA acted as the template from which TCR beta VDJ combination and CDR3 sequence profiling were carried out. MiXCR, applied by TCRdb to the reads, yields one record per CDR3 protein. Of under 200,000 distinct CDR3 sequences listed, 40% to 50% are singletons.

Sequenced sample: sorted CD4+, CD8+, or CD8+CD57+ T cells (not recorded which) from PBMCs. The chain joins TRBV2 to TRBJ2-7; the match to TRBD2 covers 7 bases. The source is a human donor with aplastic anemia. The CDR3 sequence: CASSAGGGAGSYEQYF. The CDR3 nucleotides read TGTGCCAGCAGTGCCGGCGGGGGAGCGGGGTCGTACGAGCAGTACTTC.